This T cell receptor beta chain comes out of a study of cytomegalovirus exposure and HLA in healthy donors. TCRdb's table, derived via immunoSEQ multiplex PCR, lists solely in-frame clones and lacks some. The table records around 150,000 clones, roughly 91% of them present only once. Trimming shortened V by 0 bases and J by 6 bases, and 16 bases separated the two germline ends. Germline CDR1 is SGDLS and CDR2 is YYNGEE. The CDR3 is 15 amino acids. Study-wide results and limits: TCR clusters originating in the first cohort tended to co-occur in the roughly 130 validation repertoires, according to a later analysis. In vitro checks showed that a few CMV-associated chains really do target CMV antigens.

Details on this clone: Its antigen is undetermined.

The chain employs TRBV9 and TRBJ2-7, with D possibly being TRBD1 (5 bases). Sequenced material: PBMCs. The receptor was isolated from a woman aged 18-29 years in good health and CMV-seropositive. The CDR3 nucleotides read TGTGCCAGCAGCGTAGTACAGGACCCGCTGGGCGAGCAGTACTTC. Residues: CASSVVQDPLGEQYF.